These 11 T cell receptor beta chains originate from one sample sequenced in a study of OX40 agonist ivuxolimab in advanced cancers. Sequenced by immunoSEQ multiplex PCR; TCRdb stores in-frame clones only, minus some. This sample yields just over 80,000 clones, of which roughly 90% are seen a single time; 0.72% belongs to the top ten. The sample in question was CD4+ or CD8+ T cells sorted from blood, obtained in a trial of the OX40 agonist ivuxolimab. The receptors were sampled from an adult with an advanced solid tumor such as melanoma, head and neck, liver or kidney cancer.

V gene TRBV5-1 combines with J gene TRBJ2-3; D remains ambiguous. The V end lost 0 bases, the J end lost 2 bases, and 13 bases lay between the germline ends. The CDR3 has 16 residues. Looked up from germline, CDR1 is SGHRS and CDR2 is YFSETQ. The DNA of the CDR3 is TGCGCCAGCAGCTTGGAAGGGAATCCCTACACAGATACGCAGTATTTT. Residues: CASSLEGNPYTDTQYF.

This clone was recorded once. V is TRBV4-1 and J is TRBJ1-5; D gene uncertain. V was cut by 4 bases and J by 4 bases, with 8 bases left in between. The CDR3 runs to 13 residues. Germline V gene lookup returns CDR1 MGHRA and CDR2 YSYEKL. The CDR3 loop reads CASSLTLNQPQHF. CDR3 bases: TGCGCCAGCAGCCTTACTTTAAATCAGCCCCAGCATTTT.

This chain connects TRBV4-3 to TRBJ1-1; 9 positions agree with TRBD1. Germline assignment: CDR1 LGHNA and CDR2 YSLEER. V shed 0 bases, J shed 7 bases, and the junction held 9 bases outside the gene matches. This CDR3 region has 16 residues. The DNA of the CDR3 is TGCGCCAGCAGCCAAGATCTTGGGACAGGGTTTGGTGAAGCTTTCTTT. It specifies CASSQDLGTGFGEAFF.

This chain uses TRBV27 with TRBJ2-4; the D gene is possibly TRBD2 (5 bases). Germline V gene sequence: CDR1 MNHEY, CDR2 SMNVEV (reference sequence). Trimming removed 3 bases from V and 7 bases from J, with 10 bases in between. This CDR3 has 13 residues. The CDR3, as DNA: TGTGCCAGCAGTTTGGTCCCGGGGAACATTCAGTACTTC. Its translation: CASSLVPGNIQYF.

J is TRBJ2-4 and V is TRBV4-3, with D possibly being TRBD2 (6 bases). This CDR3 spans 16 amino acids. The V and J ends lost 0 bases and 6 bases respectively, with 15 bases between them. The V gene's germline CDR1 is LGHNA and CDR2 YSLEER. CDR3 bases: TGCGCCAGCAGCCAAGATGTAGGCTACGGGGGAAACATTCAGTACTTC. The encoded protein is CASSQDVGYGGNIQYF.

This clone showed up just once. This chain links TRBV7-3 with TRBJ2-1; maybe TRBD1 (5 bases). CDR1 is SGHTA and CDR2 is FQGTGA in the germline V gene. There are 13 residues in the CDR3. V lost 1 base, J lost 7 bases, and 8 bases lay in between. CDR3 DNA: TGTGCCAGCAGCTTAAAATCAGGGAATGAGCAGTTCTTC. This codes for CASSLKSGNEQFF.

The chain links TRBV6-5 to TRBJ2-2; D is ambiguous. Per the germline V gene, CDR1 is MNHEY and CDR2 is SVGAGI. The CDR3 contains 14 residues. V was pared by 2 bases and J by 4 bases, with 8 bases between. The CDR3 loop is CASSYDRVTGELFF. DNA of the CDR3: TGTGCCAGCAGTTACGATCGAGTCACCGGGGAGCTGTTTTTT.

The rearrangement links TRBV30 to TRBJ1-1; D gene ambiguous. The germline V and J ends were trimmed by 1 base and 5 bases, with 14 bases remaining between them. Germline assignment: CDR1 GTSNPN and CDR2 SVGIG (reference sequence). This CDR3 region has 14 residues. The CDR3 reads CAWSDLNTATEAFF. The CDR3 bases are TGTGCCTGGAGTGACCTGAACACTGCAACTGAAGCTTTCTTT.

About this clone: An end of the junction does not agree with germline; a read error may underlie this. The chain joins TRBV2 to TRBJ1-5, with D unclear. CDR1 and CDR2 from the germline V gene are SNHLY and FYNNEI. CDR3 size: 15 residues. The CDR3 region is CASSEGAGMGQSQHF. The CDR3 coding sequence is TGTGCCAGCAGTGAGGGTGCGGGGATGGGTCAGTCCCAGCATTTT.

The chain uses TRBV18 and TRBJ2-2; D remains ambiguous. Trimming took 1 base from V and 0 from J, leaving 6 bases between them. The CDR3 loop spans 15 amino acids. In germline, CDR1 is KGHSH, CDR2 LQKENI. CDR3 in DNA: TGTGCCAGCTCACCACGACGAGCGAACACCGGGGAGCTGTTTTTT. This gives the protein CASSPRRANTGELFF.

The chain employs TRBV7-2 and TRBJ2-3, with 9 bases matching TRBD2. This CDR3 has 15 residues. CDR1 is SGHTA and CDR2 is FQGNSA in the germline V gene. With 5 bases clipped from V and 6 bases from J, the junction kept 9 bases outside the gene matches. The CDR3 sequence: CASSPGTSRLDTQYF. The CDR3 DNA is TGTGCCAGCAGCCCCGGGACTAGCAGGTTGGATACGCAGTATTTT. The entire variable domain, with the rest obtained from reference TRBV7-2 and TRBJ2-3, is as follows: GAGVSQSPSNKVTEKGKDVELRCDPISGHTALYWYRQSLGQGLEFLIYFQGNSAPDKSGLPSDRFSAERTGGSVSTLTIQRTQQEDSAVYLCASSPGTSRLDTQYFGPGTRLTVL.